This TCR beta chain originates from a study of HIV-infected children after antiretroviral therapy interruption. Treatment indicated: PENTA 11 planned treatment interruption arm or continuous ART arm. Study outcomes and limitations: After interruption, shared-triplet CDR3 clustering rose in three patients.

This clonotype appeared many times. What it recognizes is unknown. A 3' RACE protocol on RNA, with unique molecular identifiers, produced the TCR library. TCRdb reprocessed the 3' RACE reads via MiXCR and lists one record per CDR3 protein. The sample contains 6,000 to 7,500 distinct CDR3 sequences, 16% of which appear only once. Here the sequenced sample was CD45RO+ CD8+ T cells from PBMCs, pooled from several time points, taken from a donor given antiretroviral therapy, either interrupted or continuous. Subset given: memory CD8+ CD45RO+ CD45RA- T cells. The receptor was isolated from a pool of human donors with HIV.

The chain's CDR3 is CASSLEPGKQYF. CDR3 DNA sequence: TGCGCCAGCAGCTTGGAGCCGGGCAAGCAGTACTTC. The chain combines TRBV5-1 with TRBJ2-7; D is undetermined. Germline V gene sequence: CDR1 SGHRS, CDR2 YFSETQ. This CDR3 contains 12 residues. Trimming stripped 0 bases from V and 8 bases from J, with 9 bases between.